These T cell receptor beta chains were read from a single sample in a study of graft-versus-host responses after intestinal transplantation. Here immunoSEQ multiplex PCR was the method, and the copy in TCRdb shows in-frame clones only, minus some. Of tens of thousands of clones detected, around 83% appear once; the ten largest clones hold roughly 4%. Sequences were derived from PBMCs, sampled about 38 months after transplant. The receptors stem from a human patient who received an intestinal transplant, so some T cells may come from the graft donor. Each CDR3 is given with its conserved first and last residue. D genes are given only for firm matches. Only part of the rows carry a size: once, few, many, or a class if the clone is expanded.

clone size	V gene	CDR3 length	D gene	J gene	CDR3 DNA	CDR3 protein
.	TRBV6-6	14	.	TRBJ1-1	TGTGCCAGCAGTTCCAGGGGAGGAACAAATGAAGCTTTCTTT	CASSSRGGTNEAFF
.	TRBV4-2	16	TRBD2	TRBJ2-3	TGTGCCAGCAGCCGCCAAGGGACTAGCAGCGCAGATACGCAGTATTTT	CASSRQGTSSADTQYF
.	TRBV4-1	13	.	TRBJ2-7	TGCGCCAGCAGCCAAGTTCCAATCTACGAGCAGTACTTC	CASSQVPIYEQYF
.	TRBV19	12	.	TRBJ2-2	TGTGCCAGTCATGCCCAGACCGGGGAGCTGTTTTTT	CASHAQTGELFF
.	TRBV6-1	17	TRBD2	TRBJ2-3	TGTGCCAGCAGTGGGTCCTGGACTAGCGGGGGCACAGATACGCAGTATTTT	CASSGSWTSGGTDTQYF
few	TRBV12-5	17	.	TRBJ2-7	TGTGCTAGTGGTTTGCCCCTGTACAGGGGGGGCCCATACGAGCAGTACTTC	CASGLPLYRGGPYEQYF
.	TRBV10-2	14	.	TRBJ1-1	TGCGCCAGCAGTGAGTCTTCTCTGCGGACTGAAGCTTTCTTT	CASSESSLRTEAFF
.	TRBV6-6	11	.	TRBJ1-1	TGTGCCAGCAGTTTCGAGATTGAAGCTTTCTTT	CASSFEIEAFF
.	TRBV7-9	14	.	TRBJ2-7	TGTGCCAGCAGTTTACCCGACAGAAGCTACGAGCAGTACTTC	CASSLPDRSYEQYF
few	TRBV6-5	11	.	TRBJ2-7	TGTGCCAGCAGTGAACGGGACGAGCAGTACTTC	CASSERDEQYF
.	TRBV6-1	13	.	TRBJ2-7	TGTGCCAGCAAGAATGGGGACTTTCCCGAGCAGTACTTC	CASKNGDFPEQYF
.	TRBV30	14	.	TRBJ1-3	TGTGCCTGGAGTCCCGGACAGCCTGGAAACACCATATATTTT	CAWSPGQPGNTIYF
.	TRBV18	12	.	TRBJ1-1	TGTGCCAGCTCACGTGGGGGCTCTGAAGCTTTCTTT	CASSRGGSEAFF